The 6 T cell receptor beta chains below were found in one sample sequenced in a study of control samples from healthy donors and cancer patients. Some clones are missing from TCRdb's copy, which holds only in-frame ones; the method was immunoSEQ multiplex PCR. The table lists 75,000 to 90,000 clones, roughly nine tenths of them singletons. The specimen was blood. These receptors were collected from a man aged 25 to 40 in good health.

The chain employs TRBV3-1 (or the pseudogene TRBV3-2) and TRBJ2-7, with 14 bases aligning to TRBD2. The V gene's germline CDR1 is LGHDT and CDR2 YNNKEL (reference sequence). This CDR3 is 17 amino acids long. J lost 0 bases, V lost 4 bases, and 5 bases had no gene match. CDR3 region: CASSPGLAGALSYEQYV. Here the CDR3 DNA reads TGTGCCAGCAGCCCGGGACTAGCGGGGGCCCTCTCCTACGAGCAGTACGTC.

The chain has TRBV9 and TRBJ2-3, with a possible D match to TRBD1 (5 bases). V lost 0 bases to trimming and J lost 0 bases, with 11 bases between them. Germline lookup yields CDR1 SGDLS and CDR2 YYNGEE. The CDR3 runs to 16 residues. CDR3 amino acids: CASSVAGGQSTDTQYF. CDR3 DNA sequence: TGTGCCAGCAGCGTAGCAGGTGGACAAAGCACAGATACGCAGTATTTT.

This chain joins TRBV4-1 and TRBJ2-3; 7 bases match TRBD2. The CDR3 sequence is 18 residues long. Trimming removed 4 bases from V and 1 base from J; junction bases left unmatched: 14. The V gene's germline CDR1 is MGHRA and CDR2 YSYEKL. CDR3 nucleotides: TGCGCCAGCAGCCGGGGAGGGTGGGTGCAGGGCGGCACAGATACGCAGTATTTT. Protein: CASSRGGWVQGGTDTQYF.

This clone appeared a few times. The chain employs TRBV11-1 and TRBJ2-5, with D possibly matching TRBD1 (6 bases). This CDR3 has 14 amino acids. V lost 5 bases to trimming and J lost 7 bases, with 17 bases between them. From germline, CDR1 is SGHAT and CDR2 FQDESV (reference sequence). The CDR3 sequence: CASSTDRFKATQYF. CDR3 nucleotide sequence: TGTGCCAGCAGCACCGACAGGTTTAAAGCGACCCAGTACTTC.

The chain couples TRBV7-9 to TRBJ2-5; D uncertain. Looked up from germline, CDR1 is SEHNR and CDR2 is FQNEAQ (reference sequence). Between the trimmed V and J ends, which lost 6 bases and 1 base, there was a span of 9 bases. This CDR3 region has 13 residues. The CDR3 DNA reads as TGTGCCAGCAGGGCTAACCCCCAAGAGACCCAGTACTTC. Translating it yields CASRANPQETQYF.

This clone came up a few times. The J gene is TRBJ1-2, the V gene TRBV4-1; D is unclear. Germline lookup yields CDR1 MGHRA and CDR2 YSYEKL. The CDR3 spans 15 residues. Trimming shortened V by 1 base and J by 1 base, and 10 bases separated the two germline ends. CDR3 sequence (DNA): TGCGCCAGCAGCCAAGCCCAAGACCTTAACTATGGCTACACCTTC. It yields the protein CASSQAQDLNYGYTF.